The clone carrying this T cell receptor beta chain was seen a single time. The sample is drawn from a study of blood T cell repertoires in COVID-19. Study background: The samples span acute and convalescent COVID-19 from the United States, Italy and Spain. T cells, B-cell-depleted T cells, or PBMCs supplied cDNA or gDNA.

CDR1 SGHTA and CDR2 FQGNSA come from the germline V gene. V trimming: 5 bases; J trimming: 6 bases; junction bases outside the gene matches: 11. This CDR3 comprises 17 residues. In the authors' workflow: The assay estimated nucleated cells by amplifying reference gene primers. Some clones are missing from TCRdb's copy, which holds only in-frame ones; the method was immunoSEQ multiplex PCR. V, J and clone size reflect that table, while D and trimming were determined from the DNA. The sample contains roughly 150,000 clones, around 86% of which appear only once. This sequence joins TRBV7-2 and TRBJ2-2; 11 nucleotides align to TRBD2. The clonotype comes from an elderly man with acute or convalescent COVID-19. The sample taken for sequencing was peripheral blood. The CDR3, as DNA: TGTGCCAGCAGCCCAAGATTAGCGGGGGGGAGTGCCGGGGAGCTGTTTTTT. Translation gives CASSPRLAGGSAGELFF.